The 5 T cell receptor beta chains below come from one sample, sequenced in a study of blood T cell repertoires in COVID-19. Generated by immunoSEQ multiplex PCR, the TCRdb table keeps only in-frame clones and is missing some. The sample records about 99,000 clones, around nine tenths being singletons. The specimen was peripheral blood. The receptors originated from a human donor in a cohort sampled during active COVID-19.

The chain joins TRBV6-5 to TRBJ2-7; D might be TRBD1 (6 bases). This CDR3 has 12 residues. Trimming cost V 6 bases and J 4 bases, with 10 bases left between them. Per the germline V gene, CDR1 is MNHEY and CDR2 is SVGAGI. The CDR3 DNA sequence: TGTGCCAGCAGCCGGGACATATACGAGCAGTACTTC. Translated, it gives CASSRDIYEQYF.

This sequence joins TRBV5-4 and TRBJ2-1, with D perhaps matching TRBD2 (6 bases). CDR3 length: 16 residues. Germline CDR1 SGHNT, CDR2 YYREEE (reference sequence). Trimming took 1 base from V and 1 from J, leaving 12 bases between them. The CDR3 DNA sequence: TGTGCCAGCAGCTTGTTGAGGGAGGAATCCTACAATGAGCAGTTCTTC. Its protein product is CASSLLREESYNEQFF. Together with reference TRBV5-4 and TRBJ2-1, the CDR3 gives the full variable domain: ETGVTQSPTHLIKTRGQQVTLRCSSQSGHNTVSWYQQALGQGPQFIFQYYREEENGRGNFPPRFSGLQFPNYSSELNVNALELDDSALYLCASSLLREESYNEQFFGPGTRLTVL.

This clone was seen a single time. The chain joins TRBV5-1 to TRBJ2-7; no clear D. V lost 7 bases and J lost 0, with 8 bases in between. Germline values: CDR1 SGHRS, CDR2 YFSETQ. This CDR3 region has 12 residues. CDR3 sequence reads: CASAGNSYEQYF. CDR3 in DNA: TGCGCCAGCGCAGGCAACTCCTACGAGCAGTACTTC. Full variable domain (rest looked up from reference TRBV5-1 and TRBJ2-7): KAGVTQTPRYLIKTRGQQVTLSCSPISGHRSVSWYQQTPGQGLQFLFEYFSETQRNKGNFPGRFSGRQFSNSRSEMNVSTLELGDSALYLCASAGNSYEQYFGPGTRLTVT.

A few counts support this clone. V is TRBV7-6 and J is TRBJ2-1; no clear D. Looked up from germline, CDR1 is SGHVS and CDR2 is FNYEAQ. V was cut by 5 bases and J by 8 bases, with 7 bases left in between. The CDR3 consists of 11 residues. This chain's CDR3 is CASSPGDEQFF. DNA for the CDR3: TGTGCCAGCAGCCCGGGTGATGAGCAGTTCTTC.

The V gene is TRBV28, the J gene TRBJ2-1; TRBD2 might be the D (6 bases). Germline V CDR1 and CDR2: MDHEN, SYDVKM. Trimming took 10 bases from V and 4 from J, leaving 17 bases between them. This CDR3 has 14 amino acids. The CDR3 sequence is CAISPGLDYNEQFF. The CDR3 nucleotides read TGTGCCATCTCCCCGGGACTTGATTACAATGAGCAGTTCTTC.